Described below is a single TCR beta chain sequence and its context. Its antigen remains unidentified. Sequencing was performed with immunoSEQ multiplex PCR; in TCRdb, only in-frame clones are kept and a portion is missing. This table holds tens of thousands of clones, around 87% found once. The entry originates in a study of OX40 agonist ivuxolimab in advanced cancers. Overall study context: Patients took ivuxolimab, an agonistic anti-OX40 (CD134) antibody. Findings and limits, study-wide: No determination was made of the antigen specificity of the expanded peripheral T cells. Averaging showed that CD8+ T cells had more expanded clones than CD4+ did.

The germline V and J ends were trimmed by 1 base and 8 bases, with 13 bases remaining between them. CDR3 length: 15 residues. Looked up from germline, CDR1 is SGHRS and CDR2 is YFSETQ. The chain joins TRBV5-1 to TRBJ1-6; maybe TRBD1 (6 bases). Sequenced material: CD4+ or CD8+ T cells sorted from blood, taken in a trial of the OX40 agonist ivuxolimab. The sequence was collected from an adult with an advanced solid tumor such as melanoma, head and neck, liver or kidney cancer. CDR3 residues: CASSLRQGSHSPLHF. CDR3 DNA: TGCGCCAGCAGCTTGCGGCAGGGGAGCCATTCACCCCTCCACTTT.